This paragraph covers one T cell receptor beta chain sequence. Its antigen remains unknown. At one end, the junction sequence differs from germline, possibly due to a read error. CDR1 and CDR2 (germline): MDHEN, SYDVKM. The CDR3 consists of 15 residues. The data were taken from a study of shared clonotypes between healthy human individuals. Study conclusions and caveats: Clonotype sharing among donors was thought likely to change with sequencing depth.

The naive CD8 population came from CD45RO-negative cells selected for CCR7, without terminally differentiated effector memory CD45RA+ cells. Here immunoSEQ multiplex PCR was the method, and the copy in TCRdb shows in-frame clones only, minus some. The sample lists some 630,000 clones, around 96% occurring once. The source of this sequence is a woman between 25 and 40 years old in good health. The sequencing sample was made of naive CD8+ T cells sorted from blood. The gene calls are TRBV28 and TRBJ1-4; the D gene is possibly TRBD1 (6 bases). The CDR3 sequence: CASSFGTRVNEKLFF. In DNA, the CDR3 is TGTGCCAGCAGTTTTGGGACAAGGGTTAATGAAAAGCTGTTTTTT.